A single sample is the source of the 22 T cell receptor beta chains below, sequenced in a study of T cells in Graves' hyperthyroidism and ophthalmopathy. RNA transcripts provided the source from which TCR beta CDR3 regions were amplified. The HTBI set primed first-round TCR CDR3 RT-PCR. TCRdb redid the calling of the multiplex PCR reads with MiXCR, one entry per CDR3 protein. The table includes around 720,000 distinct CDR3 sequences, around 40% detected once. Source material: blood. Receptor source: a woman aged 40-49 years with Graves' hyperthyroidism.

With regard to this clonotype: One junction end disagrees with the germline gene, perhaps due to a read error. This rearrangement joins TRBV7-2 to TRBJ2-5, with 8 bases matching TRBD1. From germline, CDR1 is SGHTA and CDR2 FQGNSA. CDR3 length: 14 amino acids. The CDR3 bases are TGCGCCAGCAGCCGTGGGACAGGTGGGGAGACCCAGTACTTC. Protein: CASSRGTGGETQYF.

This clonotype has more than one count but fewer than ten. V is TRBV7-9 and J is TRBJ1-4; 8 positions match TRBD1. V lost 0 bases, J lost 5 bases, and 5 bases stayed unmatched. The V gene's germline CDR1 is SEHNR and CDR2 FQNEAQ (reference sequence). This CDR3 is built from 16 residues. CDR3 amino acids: CASSLAYGQGNEKLFF. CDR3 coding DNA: TGTGCCAGCAGCTTAGCATACGGACAGGGAAATGAAAAACTGTTTTTT.

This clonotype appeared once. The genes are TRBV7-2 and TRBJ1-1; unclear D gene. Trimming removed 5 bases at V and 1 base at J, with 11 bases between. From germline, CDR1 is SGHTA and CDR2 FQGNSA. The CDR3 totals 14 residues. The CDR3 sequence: CASSPEKRNTEAFF. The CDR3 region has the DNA TGTGCCAGCAGCCCCGAGAAAAGGAACACTGAAGCTTTCTTT.

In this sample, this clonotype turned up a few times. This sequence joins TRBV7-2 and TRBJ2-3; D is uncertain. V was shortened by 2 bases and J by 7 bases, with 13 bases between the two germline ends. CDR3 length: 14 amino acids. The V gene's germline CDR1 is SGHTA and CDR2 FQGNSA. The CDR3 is CASSLIKGSNTQYF. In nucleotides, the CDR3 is TGTGCCAGCAGCTTAATCAAGGGATCAAATACGCAGTATTTT.

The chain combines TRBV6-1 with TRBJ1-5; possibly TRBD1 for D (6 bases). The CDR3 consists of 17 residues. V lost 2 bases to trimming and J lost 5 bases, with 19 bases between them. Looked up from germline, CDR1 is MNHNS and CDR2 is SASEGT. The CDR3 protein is CASSENNRVLRDQPQHF. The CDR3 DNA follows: TGTGCCAGCAGTGAAAACAACAGGGTTCTTCGGGATCAGCCCCAGCATTTT.

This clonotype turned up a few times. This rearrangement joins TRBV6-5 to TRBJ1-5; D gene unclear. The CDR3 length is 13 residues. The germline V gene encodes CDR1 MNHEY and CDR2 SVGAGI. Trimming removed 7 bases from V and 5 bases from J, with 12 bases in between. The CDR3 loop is CASTNQNDQPQHF. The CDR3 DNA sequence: TGTGCCAGCACAAACCAGAACGATCAGCCCCAGCATTTT.

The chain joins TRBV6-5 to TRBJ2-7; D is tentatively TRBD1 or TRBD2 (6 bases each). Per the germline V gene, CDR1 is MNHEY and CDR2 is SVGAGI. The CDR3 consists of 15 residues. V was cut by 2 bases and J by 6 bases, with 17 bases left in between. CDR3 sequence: CASSYKGGAYVEQYF. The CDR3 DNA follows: TGTGCCAGCAGTTACAAGGGGGGCGCTTATGTCGAGCAGTACTTC.

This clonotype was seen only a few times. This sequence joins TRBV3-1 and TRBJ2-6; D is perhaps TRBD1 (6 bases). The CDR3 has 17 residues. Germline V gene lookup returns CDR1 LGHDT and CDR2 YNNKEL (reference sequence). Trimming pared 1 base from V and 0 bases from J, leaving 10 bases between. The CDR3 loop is CASSQGQAFSGANVLTF. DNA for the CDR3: TGTGCCAGCAGCCAAGGACAGGCGTTCTCTGGGGCCAACGTCCTGACTTTC.

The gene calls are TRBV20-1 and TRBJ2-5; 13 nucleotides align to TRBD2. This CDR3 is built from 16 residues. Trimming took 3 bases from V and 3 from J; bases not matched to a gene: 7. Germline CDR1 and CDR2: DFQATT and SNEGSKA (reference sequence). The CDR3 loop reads CSARERGLAGKETQYF. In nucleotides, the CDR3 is TGCAGTGCTAGGGAACGGGGACTAGCGGGGAAAGAGACCCAGTACTTC.

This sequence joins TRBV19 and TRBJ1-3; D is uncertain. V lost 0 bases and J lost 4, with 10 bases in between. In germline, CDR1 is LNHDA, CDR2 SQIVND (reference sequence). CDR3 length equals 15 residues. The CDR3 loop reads CASSIDFTPGNTIYF. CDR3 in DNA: TGTGCCAGTAGTATAGACTTCACCCCCGGAAACACCATATATTTT.

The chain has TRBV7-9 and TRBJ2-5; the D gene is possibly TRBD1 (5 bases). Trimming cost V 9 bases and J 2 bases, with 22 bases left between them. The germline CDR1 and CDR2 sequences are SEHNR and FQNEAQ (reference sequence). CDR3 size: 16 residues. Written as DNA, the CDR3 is TGTGCCAGTATAGGCTTCTCTGGGGCCCTTCAAGAGACCCAGTACTTC. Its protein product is CASIGFSGALQETQYF.

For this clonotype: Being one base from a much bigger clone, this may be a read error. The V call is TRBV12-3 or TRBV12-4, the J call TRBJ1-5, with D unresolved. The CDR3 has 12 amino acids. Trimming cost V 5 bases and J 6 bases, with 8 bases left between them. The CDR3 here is CASSPAIQPQHF. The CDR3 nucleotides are TGTGCCAGCAGTCCAGCAATTCAGCCCCAGCATTTT.

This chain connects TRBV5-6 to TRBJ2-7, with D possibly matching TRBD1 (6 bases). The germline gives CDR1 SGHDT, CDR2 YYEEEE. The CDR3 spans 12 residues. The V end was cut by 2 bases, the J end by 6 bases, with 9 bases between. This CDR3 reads CASSLQGPEQYF. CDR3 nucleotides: TGTGCCAGCAGCTTACAGGGTCCCGAGCAGTACTTC.

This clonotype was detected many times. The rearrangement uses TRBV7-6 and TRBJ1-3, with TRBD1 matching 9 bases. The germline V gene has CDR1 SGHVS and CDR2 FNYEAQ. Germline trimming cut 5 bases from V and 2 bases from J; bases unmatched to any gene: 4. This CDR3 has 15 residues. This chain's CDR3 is CASSLTGGPGNTIYF. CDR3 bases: TGTGCCAGCAGCCTAACAGGGGGCCCTGGAAACACCATATATTTT.

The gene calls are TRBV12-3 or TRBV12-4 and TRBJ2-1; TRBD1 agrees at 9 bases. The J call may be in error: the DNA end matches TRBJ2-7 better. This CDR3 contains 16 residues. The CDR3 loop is CASSLPGTGINNEQYF. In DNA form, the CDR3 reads TGTGCCAGCAGCTTACCCGGGACAGGGATTAACAATGAGCAGTACTTC.

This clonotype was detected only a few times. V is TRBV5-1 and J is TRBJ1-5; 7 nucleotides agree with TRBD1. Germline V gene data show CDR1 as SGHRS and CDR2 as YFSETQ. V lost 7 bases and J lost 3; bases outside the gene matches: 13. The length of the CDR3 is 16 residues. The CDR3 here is CASERPRDRDNQPQHF. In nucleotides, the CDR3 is TGCGCCAGCGAACGGCCAAGGGACAGAGACAATCAGCCCCAGCATTTT. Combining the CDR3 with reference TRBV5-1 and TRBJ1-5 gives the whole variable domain KAGVTQTPRYLIKTRGQQVTLSCSPISGHRSVSWYQQTPGQGLQFLFEYFSETQRNKGNFPGRFSGRQFSNSRSEMNVSTLELGDSALYLCASERPRDRDNQPQHFGDGTRLSIL.

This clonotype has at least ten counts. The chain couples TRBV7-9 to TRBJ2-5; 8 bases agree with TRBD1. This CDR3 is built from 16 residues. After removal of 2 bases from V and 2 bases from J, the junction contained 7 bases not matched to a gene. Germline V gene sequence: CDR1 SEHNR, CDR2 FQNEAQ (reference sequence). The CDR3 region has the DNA TGTGCCAGCAGCTTAAATGTCGGGACAGGACAAGAGACCCAGTACTTC. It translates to CASSLNVGTGQETQYF.

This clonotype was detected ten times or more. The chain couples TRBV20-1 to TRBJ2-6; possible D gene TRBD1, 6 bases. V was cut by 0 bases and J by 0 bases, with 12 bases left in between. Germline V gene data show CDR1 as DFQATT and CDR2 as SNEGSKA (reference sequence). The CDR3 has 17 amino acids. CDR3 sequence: CSARDWDKNSGANVLTF. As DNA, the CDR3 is TGCAGTGCTAGAGATTGGGACAAAAACTCTGGGGCCAACGTCCTGACTTTC.

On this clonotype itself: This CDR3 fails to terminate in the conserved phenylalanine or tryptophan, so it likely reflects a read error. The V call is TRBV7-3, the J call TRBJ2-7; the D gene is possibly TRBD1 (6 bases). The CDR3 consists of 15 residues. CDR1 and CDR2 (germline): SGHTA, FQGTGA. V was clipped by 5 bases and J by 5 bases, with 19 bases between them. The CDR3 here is CASSPTTNRADEQYS. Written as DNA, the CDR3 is TGTGCCAGCAGCCCCACCACAAACAGGGCGGACGAGCAGTACTCC.

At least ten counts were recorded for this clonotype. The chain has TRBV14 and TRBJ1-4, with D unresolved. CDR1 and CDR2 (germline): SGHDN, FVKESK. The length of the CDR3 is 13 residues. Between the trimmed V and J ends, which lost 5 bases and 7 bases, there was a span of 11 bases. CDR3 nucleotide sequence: TGTGCCAGCAGCTCGCCCACCGGTGAAAAACTGTTTTTT. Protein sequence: CASSSPTGEKLFF.

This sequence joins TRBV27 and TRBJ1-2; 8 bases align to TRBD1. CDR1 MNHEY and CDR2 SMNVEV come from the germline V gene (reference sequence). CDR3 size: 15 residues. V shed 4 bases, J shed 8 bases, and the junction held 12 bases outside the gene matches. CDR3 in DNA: TGTGCCAGCAGTTCTTTGGTACAGGGGGTAGAGGGCTACACCTTC. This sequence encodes CASSSLVQGVEGYTF.

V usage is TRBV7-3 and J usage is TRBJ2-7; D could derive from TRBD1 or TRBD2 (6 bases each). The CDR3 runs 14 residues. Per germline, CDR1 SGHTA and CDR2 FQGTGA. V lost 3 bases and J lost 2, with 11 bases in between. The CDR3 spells CASSLGGRPYEQYF. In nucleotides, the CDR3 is TGTGCCAGCAGCTTGGGGGGCAGGCCCTACGAGCAGTACTTC.